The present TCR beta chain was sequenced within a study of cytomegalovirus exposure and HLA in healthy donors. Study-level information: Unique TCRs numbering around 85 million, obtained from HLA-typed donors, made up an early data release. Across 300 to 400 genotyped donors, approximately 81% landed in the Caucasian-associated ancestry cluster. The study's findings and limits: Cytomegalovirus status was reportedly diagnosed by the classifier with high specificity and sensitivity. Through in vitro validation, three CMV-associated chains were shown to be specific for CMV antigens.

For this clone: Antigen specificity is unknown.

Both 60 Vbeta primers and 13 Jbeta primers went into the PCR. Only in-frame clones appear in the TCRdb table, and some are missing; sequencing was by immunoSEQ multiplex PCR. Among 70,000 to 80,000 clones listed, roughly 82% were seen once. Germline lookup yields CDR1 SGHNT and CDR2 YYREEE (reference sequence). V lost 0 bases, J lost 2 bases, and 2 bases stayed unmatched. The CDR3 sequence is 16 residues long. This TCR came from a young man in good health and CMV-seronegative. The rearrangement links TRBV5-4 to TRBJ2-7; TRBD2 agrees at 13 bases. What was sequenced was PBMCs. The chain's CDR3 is CASSLGGLAGTYEQYF. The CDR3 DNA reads TGTGCCAGCAGCTTGGGGGGACTAGCGGGGACCTACGAGCAGTACTTC.